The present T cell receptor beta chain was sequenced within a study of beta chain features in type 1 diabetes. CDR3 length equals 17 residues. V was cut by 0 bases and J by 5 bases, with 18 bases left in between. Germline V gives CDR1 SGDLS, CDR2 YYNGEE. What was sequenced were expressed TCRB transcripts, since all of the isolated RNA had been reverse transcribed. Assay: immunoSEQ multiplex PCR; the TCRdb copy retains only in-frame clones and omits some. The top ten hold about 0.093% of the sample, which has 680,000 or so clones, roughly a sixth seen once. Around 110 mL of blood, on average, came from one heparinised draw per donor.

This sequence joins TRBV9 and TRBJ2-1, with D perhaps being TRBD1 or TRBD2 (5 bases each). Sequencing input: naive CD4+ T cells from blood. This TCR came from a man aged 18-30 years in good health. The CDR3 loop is CASSVEGRMGRHNEQFF. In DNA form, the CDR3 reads TGTGCCAGCAGCGTAGAGGGAAGGATGGGACGACACAATGAGCAGTTCTTC.